The clone carrying this T cell receptor beta chain was seen a handful of times. Its antigen is unidentified. The source of the sample is a study of molecular identifiers for immune sequencing clone quantification. Study summary: Replicates split RNA from 20,000 or 100,000 naive CD8 cells five ways, and the researchers sequenced four portions. Study conclusions and caveats: Under 1% of molecules in naive cells, but over 98% of effector molecules, belonged to clones above 20 RNA copies.

The CDR3 runs to 16 residues. Per germline, CDR1 SQVTM and CDR2 ANQGSEA. The germline V and J ends were trimmed by 0 bases and 3 bases, with 15 bases remaining between them. Preparation of the bulk TCR libraries relied on previously described methods and listed TCR primers. A single record per CDR3 protein comes from TCRdb applying MiXCR to the PCR reads. The sample consists of about 320,000 distinct CDR3 sequences, roughly 24% of them appearing once. This clonotype originated in a human donor in good health. Some libraries in this study had Jurkat cell RNA spiked in. The V gene is TRBV29-1, the J gene TRBJ2-1, with D tentatively TRBD2 (6 bases). The sequencing sample was made of naive CD8+ T cells from blood, with Jurkat cell RNA spiked in. Subset described: FACS-sorted CD8+CD4-CCR7+CD45RA+ naive T cells. The CDR3 bases are TGCAGCGTTGAAGATGGGTCGGGAGTAGGCTACAATGAGCAGTTCTTC. Translated: CSVEDGSGVGYNEQFF.